This is a list of T cell receptor beta chains from one sample in a study of CD8 T cells in Susac syndrome. Via MiXCR, TCRdb re-called the immunoSEQ multiplex PCR reads, giving one row per CDR3 protein. The data contain 150,000 to 200,000 distinct CDR3 sequences, about 95% of them seen just once; the ten biggest clones take up less than 0.12%. The sample taken for sequencing was CD4+ T cells from PBMCs. All receptors derive from a human donor in good health. The CDR3 runs from the conserved cysteine through the conserved F or W. The order of the fields is clone size, J gene, D gene, V gene, CDR3 DNA, CDR3 protein. D genes are given only for firm matches. Rows give clone size only sometimes, using once, few, many, or a class for an expanded clone.

- TRBJ2-2 - TRBV12-3/TRBV12-4 TGTGCCAGCAGTCCTTTACACAGGGTCACCGGGGAGCTGTTTTTT CASSPLHRVTGELFF
few TRBJ2-6 TRBD1 TRBV5-4 TGTGCCAGCAGCAGGACAGGCCCCTCTGGGGCCAACGTCCTGACTTTC CASSRTGPSGANVLTF
- TRBJ1-1 - TRBV18 TGTGCCAGCTCACCGAGGGACAAAATGAACACTGAAGCTTTCTTT CASSPRDKMNTEAFF
- TRBJ1-2 - TRBV3-1 TGTGCCAGCAGCCAAGTAGGGGCGCTTAACTATGGCTACACCTTC CASSQVGALNYGYTF
- TRBJ2-5 TRBD2 TRBV29-1 TGCAGCGTTGAAGTTGGGCTAGCGGGAGGGGCAGAGACCCAGTACTTC CSVEVGLAGGAETQYF
- TRBJ2-3 - TRBV23-1 TGCGCCAGCAGTCAATCGACCCCTAGGGGCACAGATACGCAGTATTTT CASSQSTPRGTDTQYF
- TRBJ2-3 TRBD1 TRBV5-1 TGCGCCAGCAGCTTTCGACAGGGGGCGGGAGATACGCAGTATTTT CASSFRQGAGDTQYF
once TRBJ1-1 - TRBV30 TGTGCCTGGAATGTAAGCCAGAACACTGAAGCTTTCTTT CAWNVSQNTEAFF
once TRBJ1-5 - TRBV30 TGTGCCTGGAGTAGGCAGAGCAATCAGCCCCAGCATTTT CAWSRQSNQPQHF
- TRBJ1-1 TRBD1 TRBV30 TGTGCCTGGAAGGACAGGGCGAACACTGAAGCTTTCTTT CAWKDRANTEAFF